The entry below describes one TCR beta chain. Its specificity is unknown. This sample stems from a study of cytomegalovirus exposure and HLA in healthy donors. The V end was cut by 4 bases, the J end by 5 bases, with 13 bases between. Per germline, CDR1 SGHRS and CDR2 YFSETQ. This CDR3 comprises 14 residues. Here immunoSEQ multiplex PCR was the method, and the copy in TCRdb shows in-frame clones only, minus some. This table has around 120,000 clones, 70% to 90% appearing once. General observations from the study: With high specificity and sensitivity, the classifier reportedly diagnosed cytomegalovirus status.

Sequencing used PBMCs. The chain uses TRBV5-1 and TRBJ1-5, with D tentatively TRBD1 (6 bases). The TCR originated in a man aged 18 to 30 in good health and CMV-seropositive. The CDR3 loop reads CASSETGSDQPQHF. The CDR3 DNA follows: TGCGCCAGCAGCGAAACAGGGTCGGATCAGCCCCAGCATTTT. The full variable domain, completed using reference TRBV5-1 and TRBJ1-5, is KAGVTQTPRYLIKTRGQQVTLSCSPISGHRSVSWYQQTPGQGLQFLFEYFSETQRNKGNFPGRFSGRQFSNSRSEMNVSTLELGDSALYLCASSETGSDQPQHFGDGTRLSIL.